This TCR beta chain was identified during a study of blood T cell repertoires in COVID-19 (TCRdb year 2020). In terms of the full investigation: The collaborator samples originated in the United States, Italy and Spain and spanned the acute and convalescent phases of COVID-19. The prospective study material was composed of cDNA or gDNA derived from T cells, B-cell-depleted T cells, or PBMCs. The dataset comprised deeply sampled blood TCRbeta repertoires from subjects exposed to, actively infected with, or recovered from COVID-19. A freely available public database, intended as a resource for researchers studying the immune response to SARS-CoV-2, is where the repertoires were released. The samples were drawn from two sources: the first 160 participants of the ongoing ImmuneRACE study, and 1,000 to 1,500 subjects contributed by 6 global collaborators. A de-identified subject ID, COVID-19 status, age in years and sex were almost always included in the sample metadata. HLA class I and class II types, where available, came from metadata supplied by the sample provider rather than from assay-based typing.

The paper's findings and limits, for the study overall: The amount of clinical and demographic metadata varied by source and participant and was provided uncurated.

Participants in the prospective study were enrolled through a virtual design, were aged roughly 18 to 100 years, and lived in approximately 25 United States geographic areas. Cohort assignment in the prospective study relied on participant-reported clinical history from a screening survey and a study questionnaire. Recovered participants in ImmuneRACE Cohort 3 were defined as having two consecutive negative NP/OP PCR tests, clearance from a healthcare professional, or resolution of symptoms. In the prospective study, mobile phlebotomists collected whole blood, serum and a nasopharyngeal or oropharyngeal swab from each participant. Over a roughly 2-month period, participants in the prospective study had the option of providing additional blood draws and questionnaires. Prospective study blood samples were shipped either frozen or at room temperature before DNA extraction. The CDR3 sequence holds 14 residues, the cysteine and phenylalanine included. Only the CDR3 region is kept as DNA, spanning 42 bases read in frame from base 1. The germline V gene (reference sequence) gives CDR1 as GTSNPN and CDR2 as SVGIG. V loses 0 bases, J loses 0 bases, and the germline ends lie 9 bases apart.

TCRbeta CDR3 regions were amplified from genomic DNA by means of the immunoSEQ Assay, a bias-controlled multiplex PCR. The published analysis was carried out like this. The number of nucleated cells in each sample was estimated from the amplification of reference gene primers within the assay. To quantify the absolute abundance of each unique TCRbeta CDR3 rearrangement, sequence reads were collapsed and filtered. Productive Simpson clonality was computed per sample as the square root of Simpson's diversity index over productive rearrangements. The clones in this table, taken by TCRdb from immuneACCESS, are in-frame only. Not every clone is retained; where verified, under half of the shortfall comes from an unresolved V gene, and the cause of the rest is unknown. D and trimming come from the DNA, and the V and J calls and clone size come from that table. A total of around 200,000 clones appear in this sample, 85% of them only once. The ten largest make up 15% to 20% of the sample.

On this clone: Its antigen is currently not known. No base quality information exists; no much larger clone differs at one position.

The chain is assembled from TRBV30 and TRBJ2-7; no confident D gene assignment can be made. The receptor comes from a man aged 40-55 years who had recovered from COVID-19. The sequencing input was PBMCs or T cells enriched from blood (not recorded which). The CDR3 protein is CAWSVLWSSYEQYF. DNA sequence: TGTGCCTGGAGTGTACTTTGGAGCTCCTACGAGCAGTACTTC.